At least ten counts were recorded for the clone carrying this T cell receptor beta chain. The data were obtained in a study of blood T cells in healthy people across ages. Primed by a sample-barcoded 5' primer and a J-beta primer mix, a second PCR proceeded for about 6 to 12 cycles. TCRdb itself ran the 5' RACE reads through MiXCR, one entry per CDR3 protein. Of 800,000 or so distinct CDR3 sequences detected, 35% to 50% appear once; the ten largest clones hold approximately 18%. Isolated PBMCs totaled at least 7 million in each sample. CDR3 size: 11 residues. Per the germline V gene, CDR1 is SGHVS and CDR2 is FQNEAQ. V was trimmed by 5 bases and J by 5 bases, leaving 6 bases between them.

This chain uses TRBV7-8 with TRBJ2-5; D is uncertain. The sequencing sample was made of blood. The sequence was obtained from an elderly man in good health. The CDR3: CASSQKETQYF. The CDR3 coding sequence is TGTGCCAGCAGCCAAAAGGAGACCCAGTACTTC.